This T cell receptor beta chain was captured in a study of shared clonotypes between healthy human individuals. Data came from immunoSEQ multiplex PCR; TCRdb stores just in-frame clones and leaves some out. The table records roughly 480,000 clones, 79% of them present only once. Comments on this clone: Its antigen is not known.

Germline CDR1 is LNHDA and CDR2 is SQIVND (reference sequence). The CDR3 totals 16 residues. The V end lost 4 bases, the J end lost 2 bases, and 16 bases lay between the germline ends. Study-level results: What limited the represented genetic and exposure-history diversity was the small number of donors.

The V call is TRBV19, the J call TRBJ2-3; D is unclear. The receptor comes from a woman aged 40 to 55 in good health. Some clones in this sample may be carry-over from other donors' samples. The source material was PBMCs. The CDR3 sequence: CASSRSTPSVTDTQYF. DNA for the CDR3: TGTGCCAGTAGTAGAAGCACACCCTCGGTCACAGATACGCAGTATTTT.